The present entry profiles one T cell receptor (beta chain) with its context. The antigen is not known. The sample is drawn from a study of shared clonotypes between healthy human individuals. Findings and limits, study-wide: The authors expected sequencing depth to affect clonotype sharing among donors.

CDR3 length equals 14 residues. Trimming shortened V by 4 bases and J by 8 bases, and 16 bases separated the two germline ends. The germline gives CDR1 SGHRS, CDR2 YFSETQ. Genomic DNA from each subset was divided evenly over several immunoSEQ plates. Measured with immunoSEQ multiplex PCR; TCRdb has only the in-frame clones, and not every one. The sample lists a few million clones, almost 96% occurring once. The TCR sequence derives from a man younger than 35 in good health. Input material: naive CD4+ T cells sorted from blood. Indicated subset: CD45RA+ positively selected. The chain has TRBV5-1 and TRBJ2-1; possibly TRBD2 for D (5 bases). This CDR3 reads CASSVEAVIDEQFF. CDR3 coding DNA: TGCGCCAGCAGCGTGGAGGCGGTTATCGATGAGCAGTTCTTC.